This T cell receptor beta chain was obtained from a study of blood T cells in healthy people across ages. Regarding the study as a whole: Significant beta diversity loss was already apparent by age roughly 38, declining roughly linearly. Compared with aged donors, long-lived donors showed fewer expanded clones, suggesting selection.

Combining a sample-barcoded 5' primer with a J-beta primer mix, a second PCR ran for 7 to 11 cycles. A template-switch adaptor with 12 random nucleotides tagged each cDNA molecule. TCRdb processed the 5' RACE reads anew with MiXCR; each CDR3 protein has one entry. The sample has about 1.6 million distinct CDR3 sequences; around 36% are singletons. Note on this clonotype: What it binds is unknown. An end of the junction differs from the germline gene, which may be a read error.

From germline, CDR1 is MDHEN and CDR2 SYDVKM. This CDR3 region has 15 residues. This chain uses TRBV28 with TRBJ2-1, with TRBD1 as a possible D gene (5 bases). The TCR originated in a woman aged 25 to 39 in good health. The sequencing input was blood. The CDR3 DNA follows: TGTGCCAGCAGTTTTAAGGGGCAGATCAATAATGAGCGGTTCTTC. Translation gives CASSFKGQINNERFF.